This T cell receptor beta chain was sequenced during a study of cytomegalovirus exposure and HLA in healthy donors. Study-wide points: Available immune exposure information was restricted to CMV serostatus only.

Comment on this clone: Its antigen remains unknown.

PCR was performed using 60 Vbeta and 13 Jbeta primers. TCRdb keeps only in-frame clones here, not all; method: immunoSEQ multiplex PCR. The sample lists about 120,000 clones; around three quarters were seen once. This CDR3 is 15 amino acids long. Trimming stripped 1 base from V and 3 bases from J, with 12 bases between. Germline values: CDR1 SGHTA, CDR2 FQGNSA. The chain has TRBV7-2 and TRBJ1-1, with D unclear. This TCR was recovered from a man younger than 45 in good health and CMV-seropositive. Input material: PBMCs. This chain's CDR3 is CASSLGIGLHTEAFF. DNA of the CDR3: TGTGCCAGCAGCTTAGGAATCGGTTTACACACTGAAGCTTTCTTT.